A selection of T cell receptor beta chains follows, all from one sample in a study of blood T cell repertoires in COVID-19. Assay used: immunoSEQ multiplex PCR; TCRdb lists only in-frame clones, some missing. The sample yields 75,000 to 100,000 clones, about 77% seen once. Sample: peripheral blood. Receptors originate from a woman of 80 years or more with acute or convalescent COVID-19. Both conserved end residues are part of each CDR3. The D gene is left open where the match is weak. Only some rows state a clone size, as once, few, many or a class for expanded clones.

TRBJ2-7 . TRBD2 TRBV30 CAWRPLAGRGSEDEQYF TGTGCCTGGAGACCATTAGCGGGGCGGGGCTCGGAGGACGAGCAGTACTTC
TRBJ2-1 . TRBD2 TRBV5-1 CASSLSSGRAFLYNEQFF TGCGCCAGCAGCTTATCTAGCGGGAGGGCCTTCTTGTACAATGAGCAGTTCTTC
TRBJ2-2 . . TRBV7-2 CASSLKPTRLDTGELFF TGTGCCAGCAGCTTAAAGCCGACTAGATTGGACACCGGGGAGCTGTTTTTT
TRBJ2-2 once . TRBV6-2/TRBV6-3 CASSQDYTGELFF TGTGCCAGCAGTCAAGACTACACCGGGGAGCTGTTTTTT
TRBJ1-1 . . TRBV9 CASSGPGGFEAFF TGTGCCAGCAGCGGGCCGGGAGGTTTTGAAGCTTTCTTT
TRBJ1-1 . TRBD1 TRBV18 CASSPGQGRTEAFF TGTGCCAGCTCACCCGGACAGGGGAGGACTGAAGCTTTCTTT
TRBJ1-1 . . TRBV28 CASSLNGGNTEAFF TGTGCCAGCAGTTTGAACGGGGGTAACACTGAAGCTTTCTTT
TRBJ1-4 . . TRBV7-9 CASSRTETNEKLFF TGTGCCAGCAGCCGGACAGAGACCAATGAAAAACTGTTTTTT
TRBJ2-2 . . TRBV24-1 CASQAGETGELFF TGTGCCAGCCAAGCAGGGGAAACCGGGGAGCTGTTTTTT
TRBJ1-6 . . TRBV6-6 CASTPTVFKDNSPLHF TGTGCCAGCACCCCGACAGTCTTTAAGGATAATTCACCCCTCCACTTT
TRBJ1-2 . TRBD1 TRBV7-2 CASSPDRVSGYTF TGTGCCAGCAGCCCCGACAGGGTTAGTGGCTACACCTTC
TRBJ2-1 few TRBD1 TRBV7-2 CASSYLGQGNNEQFF TGTGCCAGCAGCTACTTGGGACAGGGGAACAATGAGCAGTTCTTC
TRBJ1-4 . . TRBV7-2 CASSLAGGDGGLLFF TGTGCCAGCAGCTTAGCGGGGGGGGACGGCGGCCTCCTGTTTTTT
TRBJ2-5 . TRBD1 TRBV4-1 CASSQDWTGQETQYF TGCGCCAGCAGCCAAGATTGGACAGGGCAAGAGACCCAGTACTTC
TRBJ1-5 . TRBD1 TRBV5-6 CASSLDRGGPQHF TGTGCCAGCAGCTTGGACAGGGGCGGGCCCCAGCATTTT
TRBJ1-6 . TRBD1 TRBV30 CAWRYGTGAPYNSPLHF TGTGCCTGGAGATATGGCACAGGGGCCCCCTATAATTCACCCCTCCACTTT
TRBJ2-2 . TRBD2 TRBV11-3 CASSYMTVTQREHTGELFF TGTGCCAGCAGCTATATGACGGTTACTCAGCGGGAGCACACCGGGGAGCTGTTTTTT
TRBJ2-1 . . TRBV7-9 CASSLGPRFF TGTGCCAGCAGCTTAGGGCCCAGGTTCTTC
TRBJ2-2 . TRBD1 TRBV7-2 CASSLGTGNPGELFF TGTGCCAGCAGCTTAGGGACAGGGAACCCCGGGGAGCTGTTTTTT
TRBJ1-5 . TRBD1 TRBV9 CASSVGQGAGQPQHF TGTGCCAGCAGCGTAGGGCAGGGGGCCGGTCAGCCCCAGCATTTT
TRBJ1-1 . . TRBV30 CAWSPVSTGTEAFF TGTGCCTGGAGTCCGGTTAGTACAGGGACTGAAGCTTTCTTT
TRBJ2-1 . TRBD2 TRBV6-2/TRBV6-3 CASSSSGNRGNEQFF TGTGCCAGCAGTAGTAGCGGGAATAGAGGAAATGAGCAGTTCTTC
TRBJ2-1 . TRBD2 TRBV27 CASSSQSGLGGNNGQFF TGTGCCAGCAGTTCCCAATCGGGACTAGGAGGTAACAATGGGCAGTTCTTC
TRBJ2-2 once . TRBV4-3 CASSRFLAAGTNTGELFF TGCGCCAGCAGCCGCTTCCTGGCGGCGGGTACGAACACCGGGGAGCTGTTTTTT
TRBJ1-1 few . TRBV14 CASSPRVTGLNTEAFF TGTGCCAGCAGCCCGAGGGTCACAGGGCTCAACACTGAAGCTTTCTTT